These T cell receptor beta chains were read from a single sample in a study of hypomethylating agent response in myelodysplastic syndrome. This table comes from immunoSEQ multiplex PCR, and its TCRdb copy is limited to in-frame clones, with some not included. The table includes a few thousand clones, roughly four fifths detected once. The specimen comprised bone marrow, sampled before or after starting hypomethylating agent treatment for myelodysplastic syndrome (not recorded which). These TCRs come from a human donor with myelodysplastic syndrome. Both conserved end residues are part of each CDR3. D genes are given only for firm matches. Clone size, where shown, is once, few, many, or a class for clones that have expanded.

len	abundance	j_gene	v_gene	d_gene	CDR3aa	CDR3nt
15	.	TRBJ2-3	TRBV6-6	.	CASRRTIGGTDTQYF	TGTGCCAGCAGGCGGACTATCGGTGGGACAGATACGCAGTATTTT
14	.	TRBJ2-7	TRBV7-2	TRBD1	CASSLAGQGFEQYF	TGTGCCAGCAGCTTAGCAGGACAGGGCTTCGAGCAGTACTTC
14	.	TRBJ2-1	TRBV14	.	CASSHSSGWSEQFF	TGTGCCAGCAGCCACTCGTCAGGGTGGAGTGAGCAGTTCTTC
15	.	TRBJ1-3	TRBV6-6	TRBD1	CASSSPDRAENTIYF	TGTGCCAGCAGTTCTCCGGACAGGGCTGAAAACACCATATATTTT
16	.	TRBJ2-7	TRBV19	TRBD1	CASSMVADRGSYEQYF	TGTGCCAGTAGTATGGTGGCGGACAGGGGGTCCTACGAGCAGTACTTC
14	.	TRBJ2-5	TRBV30	.	CAWSGRRAQETQYF	TGTGCCTGGAGTGGACGGAGGGCCCAAGAGACCCAGTACTTC
16	.	TRBJ1-2	TRBV4-1	.	CASSPLVARANYGYTF	TGCGCCAGCAGCCCACTCGTAGCCCGAGCTAACTATGGCTACACCTTC
16	few	TRBJ1-5	TRBV18	.	CASSNPSRGSDQPQHF	TGTGCCAGCTCTAACCCTTCTCGGGGATCAGACCAGCCCCAGCATTTT
13	few	TRBJ2-7	TRBV28	TRBD1	CASSLTGGSEQYF	TGTGCCAGCAGTTTAACAGGGGGCAGCGAGCAGTACTTC
17	.	TRBJ2-7	TRBV4-1	.	CASSQDINEGISYEQYF	TGCGCCAGCAGCCAAGATATCAATGAGGGGATCTCCTACGAGCAGTACTTC
16	.	TRBJ1-2	TRBV7-9	TRBD1	CASSLSGGTGFRSYTF	TGTGCCAGCAGCTTATCAGGTGGGACAGGCTTTCGGAGCTACACCTTC
18	.	TRBJ2-7	TRBV4-1	TRBD1	CASSQGVGGDRVSYEQYF	TGCGCCAGCAGCCAAGGGGTGGGGGGGGACAGGGTATCCTACGAGCAGTACTTC
14	once	TRBJ2-2	TRBV4-2	TRBD1	CASSLGQGVGELFF	TGTGCCAGCAGCCTAGGACAGGGGGTCGGGGAGCTGTTTTTT
15	few	TRBJ2-7	TRBV2	TRBD1	CAPRSRDRAHHEQYF	TGTGCCCCCCGGTCCCGGGACAGGGCTCACCACGAGCAGTACTTC
15	.	TRBJ2-7	TRBV7-3	TRBD1	CASSYSGQGVYEQYF	TGTGCCAGCAGCTACTCGGGACAGGGAGTCTACGAGCAGTACTTC
18	.	TRBJ2-1	TRBV11-2	TRBD1	CASSTRQGALGSYNEQFF	TGTGCCAGCAGCACCCGACAGGGCGCTTTAGGAAGCTACAATGAGCAGTTCTTC
15	large	TRBJ2-7	TRBV11-2	TRBD2	CASSLGGSGPYEQYF	TGTGCCAGCAGCTTAGGCGGGAGTGGTCCCTACGAGCAGTACTTC
15	.	TRBJ2-7	TRBV28	TRBD2	CASSLHISGSYEQYF	TGTGCCAGCAGTTTACATATTAGCGGGAGCTACGAGCAGTACTTC
17	.	TRBJ2-6	TRBV14	.	CASSDTELVTGANVLTF	TGTGCCAGCAGCGACACAGAGCTCGTCACTGGGGCCAACGTCCTGACTTTC
11	.	TRBJ2-3	TRBV5-5	.	CASSLDHTQYF	TGTGCCAGCAGCTTGGATCATACGCAGTATTTT
16	.	TRBJ1-3	TRBV5-1	.	CASSPGGGISGNTIYF	TGCGCCAGCAGCCCAGGCGGGGGGATCTCTGGAAACACCATATATTTT
16	few	TRBJ1-5	TRBV5-4	TRBD1	CASSFWGQGSNQPQHF	TGTGCCAGCAGCTTCTGGGGACAGGGTAGCAATCAGCCCCAGCATTTT
16	large	TRBJ2-5	TRBV4-1	.	CASSRPAGASQETQYF	TGCGCCAGCAGCCGACCCGCTGGGGCATCCCAAGAGACCCAGTACTTC
14	.	TRBJ1-1	TRBV7-3	.	CASSLVGGGTEAFF	TGTGCCAGCAGCTTGGTCGGGGGCGGAACTGAAGCTTTCTTT
13	.	TRBJ2-5	TRBV5-1	TRBD2	CASRRGGPETQYF	TGCGCCAGCAGACGGGGGGGCCCAGAGACCCAGTACTTC
15	large	TRBJ2-7	TRBV7-6	TRBD1	CASSLGQAFSYEQYF	TGTGCCAGCAGTCTGGGACAGGCCTTCTCCTACGAGCAGTACTTC
15	.	TRBJ2-7	TRBV30	.	CAWSLRGGASYEQYF	TGTGCCTGGAGTCTTAGAGGGGGGGCTTCCTACGAGCAGTACTTC
11	once	TRBJ2-1	TRBV6-5	.	CASNSYNEQFF	TGTGCCAGCAATTCCTACAATGAGCAGTTCTTC
15	.	TRBJ2-6	TRBV19	.	CASSPERPGTNVLTF	TGTGCCAGTAGTCCTGAGCGCCCGGGGACCAACGTCCTGACTTTC
16	.	TRBJ2-2	TRBV11-2	TRBD1	CASSFFPRTGGRELFF	TGTGCCAGCAGCTTCTTCCCTCGGACAGGGGGACGGGAGCTGTTTTTT
17	.	TRBJ1-1	TRBV7-2	.	CASSPGTRPGPNTEAFF	TGTGCCAGCAGCCCAGGTACCCGTCCGGGGCCGAACACTGAAGCTTTCTTT
16	large	TRBJ2-1	TRBV11-3	.	CASSLAGRGSYNEQFF	TGTGCCAGCAGCTTAGCGGGGAGAGGGTCCTACAATGAGCAGTTCTTC
12	few	TRBJ2-2	TRBV5-6	.	CASSLYTGELFF	TGTGCCAGCAGCTTATACACCGGGGAGCTGTTTTTT
14	.	TRBJ2-5	TRBV19	TRBD1	CASSVTGGGETQYF	TGTGCCAGTAGTGTAACAGGGGGCGGAGAGACCCAGTACTTC
14	.	TRBJ2-1	TRBV5-4	.	CASSLRQTYNEQFF	TGTGCCAGCAGCTTGCGACAGACCTACAATGAGCAGTTCTTC
10	few	TRBJ1-1	TRBV20-1	TRBD1	CSAKDREAFF	TGCAGTGCCAAGGACAGGGAGGCTTTCTTT
14	.	TRBJ1-2	TRBV7-9	.	CASSSSQISYGYTF	TGTGCCAGCAGCTCATCACAGATCTCCTATGGCTACACCTTC
15	.	TRBJ1-1	TRBV15	TRBD1	CATSQTGQKNTEAFF	TGTGCCACCAGTCAGACGGGACAGAAAAACACTGAAGCTTTCTTT
13	.	TRBJ1-2	TRBV15	.	CATSRGGDYGYTF	TGTGCCACCAGCAGAGGGGGGGACTATGGCTACACCTTC
13	.	TRBJ1-1	TRBV30	.	CAWSAAGGTEAFF	TGTGCCTGGAGCGCGGCAGGCGGAACTGAAGCTTTCTTT
16	.	TRBJ1-2	TRBV2	TRBD1	CASRDRDDLSNYGYTF	TGTGCCAGCCGAGACAGGGACGACCTCTCTAACTATGGCTACACCTTC
13	once	TRBJ1-1	TRBV19	.	CASSRMVNTEAFF	TGTGCCAGTAGTAGGATGGTCAACACTGAAGCTTTCTTT